This TCR beta chain emerged from a study of blood T cell repertoires in COVID-19. About the research overall: Acute-phase and convalescent COVID-19 samples originated in the United States, Italy and Spain.

The V segment lost 5 bases and the J segment 8 bases; nucleotides outside the gene matches: 4. This CDR3 is built from 12 residues. Per the germline V gene, CDR1 is SGHTA and CDR2 is FQGNSA. Per the study methods: Amplification with reference gene primers provided the estimates of nucleated cell counts. Sequenced by immunoSEQ multiplex PCR; TCRdb stores in-frame clones only, minus some. D and trimming were read from the DNA, whereas the V and J calls and clone size are those reported in that table. Here the sample spans a few hundred thousand clones, 80% to 90% being singletons. The study assigned cohorts using participant-reported clinical history.

V and J are TRBV7-2 and TRBJ1-2; 8 positions agree with TRBD1. The TCR originated in a man in his thirties or forties who had recovered from COVID-19. Specimen: PBMCs or T cells enriched from blood (not recorded which). The CDR3 DNA reads TGTGCCAGCAGCCTGGACAGGGTAGGCTACACCTTC. The encoded protein is CASSLDRVGYTF.